Following are 19 T cell receptor beta chains from one sample sequenced in a study of regulatory T cells. Primers: 52 TRBV forward and 13 TRBJ reverse. Some clones are missing from TCRdb's copy, which holds only in-frame ones; the method was immunoSEQ multiplex PCR. Found here are 4,500 to 7,000 clones, approximately 80% of them singletons; the top ten hold just over 30%. Sequencing was carried out using CD8+ T cells sorted from blood. All receptors come from a child younger than 18 with CD3G deficiency.

The chain recombines TRBV7-9 with TRBJ2-7; TRBD1 is a possible D gene (6 bases). CDR1 is SEHNR, CDR2 FQNEAQ, per germline (reference sequence). The germline V and J ends were trimmed by 3 bases and 6 bases, with 9 bases remaining between them. This CDR3 spans 12 amino acids. The CDR3 sequence is CASSFGTSEQYF. The CDR3 DNA sequence: TGTGCCAGCAGCTTCGGGACATCCGAGCAGTACTTC.

This clone was seen a single time. The chain is built from TRBV11-2 and TRBJ2-6; D is uncertain. Trimming removed 0 bases from V and 0 bases from J, with 3 bases in between. The CDR3 is 15 amino acids. The germline V gene encodes CDR1 SGHAT and CDR2 FQNNGV. The CDR3 nucleotides read TGTGCCAGCAGCTTAGACCTCTCTGGGGCCAACGTCCTGACTTTC. Its translation is CASSLDLSGANVLTF.

This clone has only a few counts. The chain uses TRBV27 and TRBJ2-1; 14 bases align to TRBD2. The germline CDR1 and CDR2 sequences are MNHEY and SMNVEV (reference sequence). The CDR3 runs 17 residues. V shed 1 base, J shed 10 bases, and the junction held 9 bases outside the gene matches. CDR3 protein: CASSLLGLAGEPGEQFF. For the CDR3, the DNA is TGTGCCAGCAGTTTATTGGGACTAGCGGGAGAGCCGGGGGAGCAGTTCTTC.

The chain recombines TRBV20-1 with TRBJ2-1; D is unclear. Deletions cut 5 bases from V and 7 bases from J, with 9 bases between. The CDR3 runs to 11 residues. Germline-derived CDR1 and CDR2 are DFQATT and SNEGSKA (reference sequence). This chain's CDR3 is CSAEVYNEQFF. The CDR3 nucleotides are TGCAGTGCTGAAGTATATAATGAGCAGTTCTTC.

The chain combines TRBV7-2 with TRBJ2-1; 7 nucleotides match TRBD2. The V segment lost 1 base and the J segment 8 bases; nucleotides outside the gene matches: 8. Germline lookup yields CDR1 SGHTA and CDR2 FQGNSA. CDR3 length: 15 amino acids. The CDR3 sequence is CASSLEGLPSHEQFF. Written as DNA, the CDR3 is TGTGCCAGCAGCTTAGAGGGACTACCGTCCCATGAGCAGTTCTTC.

This clone was recorded only once. The junction shows a germline mismatch at one end, possibly a read error. V is TRBV29-1 and J is TRBJ1-5, with a tentative D call TRBD1 (6 bases). Germline CDR1 and CDR2: SQVTM and ANQGSEA. This CDR3 has 15 amino acids. Written as DNA, the CDR3 is TGCAGCGTTAAAGAGGGACAAATTAGCAATCAGCCCCAGCATTTT. Translated, it gives CSVKEGQISNQPQHF.

This chain connects TRBV7-9 to TRBJ1-1, with 9 bases identical to TRBD1. The germline CDR1 and CDR2 sequences are SEHNR and FQNEAQ (reference sequence). V lost 5 bases to trimming and J lost 7 bases; unmatched junction nucleotides: 5. The CDR3 is made up of 13 amino acids. The CDR3 spells CASSPGTGLEAFF. The CDR3 DNA reads TGTGCCAGCAGCCCAGGGACAGGGCTTGAAGCTTTCTTT. Using reference TRBV7-9 and TRBJ1-1 for the parts outside the CDR3, the full variable domain is DTGVSQNPRHKITKRGQNVTFRCDPISEHNRLYWYRQTLGQGPEFLTYFQNEAQLEKSRLLSDRFSAERPKGSFSTLEIQRTEQGDSAMYLCASSPGTGLEAFFGQGTRLTVV.

This chain uses TRBV28 with TRBJ2-7; 9 bases are shared with TRBD1. V lost 6 bases to trimming and J lost 0 bases; unmatched junction nucleotides: 6. Germline CDR1 reads MDHEN; CDR2 reads SYDVKM. The CDR3 length is 15 residues. CDR3 nucleotide sequence: TGTGCCAGCAGCTCCGGGACAGGGCTCTCCTACGAGCAGTACTTC. It yields the protein CASSSGTGLSYEQYF. Full variable domain (remainder filled in from reference TRBV28 and TRBJ2-7): DVKVTQSSRYLVKRTGEKVFLECVQDMDHENMFWYRQDPGLGLRLIYFSYDVKMKEKGDIPEGYSVSREKKERFSLILESASTNQTSMYLCASSSGTGLSYEQYFGPGTRLTVT.

The chain is built from TRBV7-9 and TRBJ2-3; D is unclear. This CDR3 has 12 residues. V lost 3 bases and J lost 4, with 5 bases in between. Per the germline V gene, CDR1 is SEHNR and CDR2 is FQNEAQ (reference sequence). The CDR3 DNA reads TGTGCCAGCAGCTTCTGGGCAGATACGCAGTATTTT. Its translation is CASSFWADTQYF.

This chain uses TRBV6-1 with TRBJ2-7; D call uncertain. The CDR3 spans 14 residues. Germline V gene data show CDR1 as MNHNS and CDR2 as SASEGT. The ends were cut back, 4 bases at V and 2 bases at J, with 12 bases in the middle. As DNA, the CDR3 is TGTGCCAGCAGTGTTCGCGGTAGCCCCTACGAGCAGTACTTC. Its translation is CASSVRGSPYEQYF.

J is TRBJ2-7 and V is TRBV7-8; TRBD2 matches at 8 bases. Germline CDR1 SGHVS, CDR2 FQNEAQ. This CDR3 spans 13 amino acids. Trimming removed 4 bases from V and 2 bases from J; junction bases left unmatched: 1. This CDR3 is CASSSGRAYEQYF. The CDR3 nucleotides read TGTGCCAGCAGCTCCGGGAGGGCCTACGAGCAGTACTTC.

This clone was recorded a few times. The V call is TRBV7-9, the J call TRBJ2-5, with 8 positions matching TRBD2. In germline, CDR1 is SEHNR, CDR2 FQNEAQ (reference sequence). The ends lost 1 base at V and 5 bases at J; junction bases unmatched: 6. The CDR3 is made up of 15 amino acids. CDR3 DNA: TGTGCCAGCAGCTTAGTAAGCGGGAGCAGGGAGACCCAGTACTTC. Residues: CASSLVSGSRETQYF.

The genes are TRBV19 and TRBJ1-2; TRBD1 matches 7 bases. Germline V gene lookup returns CDR1 LNHDA and CDR2 SQIVND (reference sequence). The CDR3 totals 15 residues. Trimming cost V 6 bases and J 7 bases; bases outside gene matches: 14. This chain's CDR3 is CASSEDGRQGAGYTF. CDR3 bases: TGTGCCAGTAGCGAGGACGGGAGACAGGGAGCTGGCTACACCTTC. The full variable domain, rest sourced from reference TRBV19 and TRBJ1-2, is DGGITQSPKYLFRKEGQNVTLSCEQNLNHDAMYWYRQDPGQGLRLIYYSQIVNDFQKGDIAEGYSVSREKKESFPLTVTSAQKNPTAFYLCASSEDGRQGAGYTFGSGTRLTVV.

The rearrangement links TRBV5-5 to TRBJ2-7, with D unclear. Germline V gene sequence: CDR1 SGHKS, CDR2 YYEKEE (reference sequence). The CDR3 sequence is 13 residues long. The V end was cut by 0 bases, the J end by 2 bases, with 6 bases between. Written as DNA, the CDR3 is TGTGCCAGCAGCTTGGAACTACCCTACGAGCAGTACTTC. Its translation: CASSLELPYEQYF. The full variable domain, rest sourced from reference TRBV5-5 and TRBJ2-7, is DAGVTQSPTHLIKTRGQQVTLRCSPISGHKSVSWYQQVLGQGPQFIFQYYEKEERGRGNFPDRFSARQFPNYSSELNVNALLLGDSALYLCASSLELPYEQYFGPGTRLTVT.

This clone is termed medium-sized (0.01 to 0.1%). This rearrangement joins TRBV28 to TRBJ2-7; perhaps TRBD1 as D (6 bases). The germline V gene encodes CDR1 MDHEN and CDR2 SYDVKM. V lost 8 bases, J lost 4 bases, and 18 bases lay in between. CDR3 length: 14 residues. This CDR3 reads CASSPRGNGYEQYF. Written as DNA, the CDR3 is TGTGCCAGCTCCCCGAGGGGGAACGGGTACGAGCAGTACTTC.

The J gene is TRBJ2-7, the V gene TRBV10-3, with a tentative D call TRBD1 (6 bases). Germline V lookup: CDR1 ENHRY, CDR2 SYGVKD. This CDR3 spans 14 amino acids. V dropped 10 bases and J dropped 2 bases, with 18 bases sitting between them. CDR3 DNA sequence: TGTGCCAGCCTGGGGACACGGTCTACCTACGAGCAGTACTTC. It translates to CASLGTRSTYEQYF.

The genes are TRBV28 and TRBJ1-2; TRBD1 might be the D (5 bases). V lost 6 bases to trimming and J lost 4 bases, with 12 bases between them. CDR1 and CDR2 from the germline V gene are MDHEN and SYDVKM. The CDR3 contains 13 residues. CDR3 DNA: TGTGCCAGCAGCGATGGGGGGAGCTATGGCTACACCTTC. Protein product: CASSDGGSYGYTF.

This chain uses TRBV9 with TRBJ2-2; TRBD2 matches at 9 bases. The CDR3 totals 15 residues. V gave up 2 bases and J gave up 5 bases; unmatched junction bases: 4. Germline assignment: CDR1 SGDLS and CDR2 YYNGEE. In DNA form, the CDR3 reads TGTGCCAGCAGCGTTAGCGGGAGTAAAACCGGGGAGCTGTTTTTT. As protein: CASSVSGSKTGELFF.

The chain recombines TRBV28 with TRBJ2-3; 8 bases fit TRBD2. In germline, CDR1 is MDHEN, CDR2 SYDVKM. This CDR3 has 17 residues. The J segment lost 0 bases and the V segment lost 6 bases, leaving 11 bases of the junction unmatched. The chain's CDR3 is CASSFRSSGFSTDTQYF. In nucleotides, the CDR3 is TGTGCCAGCAGCTTCAGGTCTAGCGGGTTTAGCACAGATACGCAGTATTTT.